This T cell receptor beta chain was found in a study of T cells in Graves' hyperthyroidism and ophthalmopathy. This clonotype was counted at least ten times. CDR3 length: 12 residues. Trimming stripped 7 bases from V and 1 base from J, with 7 bases between. Germline CDR1 and CDR2: LGHNT and FRNRAP. From RNA transcripts, TCR beta CDR3 regions were amplified. A set of HTBI primers served as the primers for a first-round RT-PCR of the TCR CDR3. TCRdb redid the calling of the multiplex PCR reads with MiXCR, one entry per CDR3 protein. The table records some 180,000 distinct CDR3 sequences, around 15% of them present only once. Each patient was aged 18 to 65 and had newly diagnosed hyperthyroidism of under 2 months' duration.

The clonotype was recovered from a woman in her 50s with Graves' hyperthyroidism. The rearrangement links TRBV12-5 to TRBJ1-1; D unresolved. The material sequenced was blood. The CDR3 loop reads CASARGNTEAFF. The CDR3 DNA sequence: TGTGCTAGTGCCCGTGGGAACACTGAAGCTTTCTTT.